This passage covers 10 T cell receptor beta chains from one sample sequenced in a study of cytomegalovirus exposure and HLA in healthy donors. The primer mix had 60 Vbeta and 13 Jbeta primers. Profiled with immunoSEQ multiplex PCR; TCRdb holds only in-frame clones, not every one. This table lists roughly 53,000 clones. The source material was PBMCs. These receptors were collected from a man between 18 and 35 years old in good health and CMV-seropositive.

J is TRBJ1-4 and V is TRBV9; TRBD1 matches 11 bases. Germline V gives CDR1 SGDLS, CDR2 YYNGEE. The CDR3 totals 16 residues. V shed 3 bases and J 8 bases; nucleotides not matched to a gene: 9. CDR3 in amino acids: CASSANPGQGDEKLFF. DNA for the CDR3: TGTGCCAGCAGCGCGAATCCGGGACAGGGGGACGAAAAACTGTTTTTT.

The chain links TRBV7-3 to TRBJ1-1, with a possible D match to TRBD1 (5 bases). Between the trimmed V and J ends, which lost 2 bases and 2 bases, there was a span of 9 bases. Germline V gene data show CDR1 as SGHTA and CDR2 as FQGTGA. The CDR3 runs to 14 residues. This chain's CDR3 is CASSLQGGNTEAFF. As DNA, the CDR3 is TGTGCCAGCAGCTTACAGGGTGGCAACACTGAAGCTTTCTTT.

The chain carries TRBV5-6 and TRBJ2-1, with TRBD2 matching over 8 bases. Germline V gene data show CDR1 as SGHDT and CDR2 as YYEEEE. CDR3 length equals 14 residues. J lost 0 bases, V lost 7 bases, and 3 bases had no gene match. The CDR3 sequence is CASRGGSSYNEQFF. DNA of the CDR3: TGTGCCAGCCGGGGGGGGAGCTCCTACAATGAGCAGTTCTTC.

This chain links TRBV28 with TRBJ1-1; D is perhaps TRBD1 (6 bases). Germline V gene data show CDR1 as MDHEN and CDR2 as SYDVKM. Trimming removed 5 bases from V and 3 bases from J, with 16 bases in between. The CDR3 extends over 15 amino acids. CDR3 sequence: CASSPPGGLDTEAFF. For the CDR3, the DNA is TGTGCCAGCAGTCCCCCGGGGGGGCTGGACACTGAAGCTTTCTTT.

V and J are TRBV6-5 and TRBJ2-1; 7 bases are a match to TRBD2. This CDR3 region has 15 residues. V trimming: 5 bases; J trimming: 7 bases; junction bases outside the gene matches: 11. Germline lookup yields CDR1 MNHEY and CDR2 SVGAGI. CDR3 nucleotide sequence: TGTGCCAGCAGTCACCACTCGGGGGGAACAAATGAGCAGTTCTTC. Translated: CASSHHSGGTNEQFF.

The chain links TRBV10-3 to TRBJ1-4; possibly TRBD1 for D (5 bases). The CDR3 consists of 15 residues. Germline assignment: CDR1 ENHRY and CDR2 SYGVKD. Trimming took 2 bases from V and 7 from J, leaving 14 bases between them. DNA for the CDR3: TGTGCCATCAGTGAGAGCGCAGGGAAGCGTGAAAAACTGTTTTTT. Translated, it gives CAISESAGKREKLFF.

The rearrangement links TRBV6-1 to TRBJ1-5; tentative D call: TRBD1 (5 bases). The CDR3 runs to 14 residues. Germline V gives CDR1 MNHNS, CDR2 SASEGT. Trimming removed 2 bases at V and 5 bases at J, with 10 bases between. CDR3 coding DNA: TGTGCCAGCAGTGAATGGCAGGGTCATCAGCCCCAGCATTTT. Its protein product is CASSEWQGHQPQHF.

The V gene is TRBV25-1, the J gene TRBJ1-1; possible D gene TRBD1, 5 bases. This CDR3 is built from 13 residues. Between the trimmed V and J ends, which lost 5 bases and 3 bases, there was a span of 10 bases. Germline V lookup: CDR1 MGHDK, CDR2 SYGVNS. CDR3 sequence (DNA): TGTGCCAGCAGTCGGGGGATTGACACTGAAGCTTTCTTT. Translating gives CASSRGIDTEAFF. Using reference TRBV25-1 and TRBJ1-1 for the parts outside the CDR3, the full variable domain is EADIYQTPRYLVIGTGKKITLECSQTMGHDKMYWYQQDPGMELHLIHYSYGVNSTEKGDLSSESTVSRIRTEHFPLTLESARPSHTSQYLCASSRGIDTEAFFGQGTRLTVV.

V gene TRBV9 combines with J gene TRBJ1-1; D may be TRBD1 (6 bases). Between the trimmed V and J ends, which lost 4 bases and 2 bases, there was a span of 15 bases. This CDR3 is built from 15 residues. The germline CDR1 and CDR2 sequences are SGDLS and YYNGEE. The CDR3 bases are TGTGCCAGCAGCCCCTCTGGGACACTTAACACTGAAGCTTTCTTT. The encoded protein is CASSPSGTLNTEAFF.

This rearrangement joins TRBV4-1 to TRBJ2-1; TRBD2 matches at 8 bases. In germline, CDR1 is MGHRA, CDR2 YSYEKL. The V gene end was trimmed by 2 bases and the J gene end by 4 bases; junction bases not matched to a gene: 7. The CDR3 sequence is 16 residues long. CDR3 DNA: TGCGCCAGCAGCCAACCAGGACTAGCAGATTACAATGAGCAGTTCTTC. The encoded protein is CASSQPGLADYNEQFF.